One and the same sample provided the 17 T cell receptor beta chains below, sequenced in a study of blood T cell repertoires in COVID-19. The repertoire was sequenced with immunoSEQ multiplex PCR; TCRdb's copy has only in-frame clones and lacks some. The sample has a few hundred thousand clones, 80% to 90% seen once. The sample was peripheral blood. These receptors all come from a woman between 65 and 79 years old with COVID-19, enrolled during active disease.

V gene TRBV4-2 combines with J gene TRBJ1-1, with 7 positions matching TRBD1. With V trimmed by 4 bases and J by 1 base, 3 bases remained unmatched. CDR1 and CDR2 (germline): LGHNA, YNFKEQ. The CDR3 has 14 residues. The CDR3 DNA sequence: TGTGCCAGCAGCCGGGGACAGAAGAACACTGAAGCTTTCTTT. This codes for CASSRGQKNTEAFF.

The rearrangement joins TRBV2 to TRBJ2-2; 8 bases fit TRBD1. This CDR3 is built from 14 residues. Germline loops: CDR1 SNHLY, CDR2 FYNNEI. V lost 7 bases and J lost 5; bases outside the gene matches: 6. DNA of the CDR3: TGTGCCAGCACCGGACAGGGTTCAACCGGGGAGCTGTTTTTT. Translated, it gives CASTGQGSTGELFF.

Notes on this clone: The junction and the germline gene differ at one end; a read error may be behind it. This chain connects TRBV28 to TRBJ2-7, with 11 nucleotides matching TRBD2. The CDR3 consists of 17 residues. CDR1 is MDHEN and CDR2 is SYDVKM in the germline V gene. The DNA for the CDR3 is TGTGCCAGCAGTTTCAGTACTAGCGGGAGAGCCACCTACGGGCAGTACTTC. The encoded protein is CASSFSTSGRATYGQYF.

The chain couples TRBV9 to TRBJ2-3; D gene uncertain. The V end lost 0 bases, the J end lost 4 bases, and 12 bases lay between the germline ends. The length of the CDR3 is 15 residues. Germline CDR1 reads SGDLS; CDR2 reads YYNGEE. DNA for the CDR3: TGTGCCAGCAGCGTAGGAGGCGCTCGTCCAGATACGCAGTATTTT. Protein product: CASSVGGARPDTQYF.

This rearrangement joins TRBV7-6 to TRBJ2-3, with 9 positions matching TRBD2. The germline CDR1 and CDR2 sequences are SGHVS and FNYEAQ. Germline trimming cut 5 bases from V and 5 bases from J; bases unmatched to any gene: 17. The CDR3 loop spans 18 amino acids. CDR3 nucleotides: TGTGCCAGCAGCCTTAGACCTTTAGCGGGAGCCGTCGGAGATACGCAGTATTTT. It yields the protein CASSLRPLAGAVGDTQYF.

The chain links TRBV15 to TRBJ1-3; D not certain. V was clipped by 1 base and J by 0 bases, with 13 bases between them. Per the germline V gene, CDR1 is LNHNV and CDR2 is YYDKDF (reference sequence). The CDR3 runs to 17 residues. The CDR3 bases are TGTGCCACCAGCAGAGTTGACTGGAGGCTCTCTGGAAACACCATATATTTT. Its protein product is CATSRVDWRLSGNTIYF.

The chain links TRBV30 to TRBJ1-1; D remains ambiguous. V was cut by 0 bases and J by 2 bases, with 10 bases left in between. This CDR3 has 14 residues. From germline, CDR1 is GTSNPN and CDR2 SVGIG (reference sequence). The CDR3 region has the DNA TGTGCCTGGAGTGTAGAGGGTTCAAACACTGAAGCTTTCTTT. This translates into CAWSVEGSNTEAFF.

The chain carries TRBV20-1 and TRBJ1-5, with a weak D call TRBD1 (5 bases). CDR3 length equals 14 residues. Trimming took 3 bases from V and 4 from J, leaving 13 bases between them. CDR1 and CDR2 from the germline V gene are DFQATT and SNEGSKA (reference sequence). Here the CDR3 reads CSASHPGPNQPQHF. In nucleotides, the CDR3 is TGCAGTGCTAGTCATCCAGGGCCTAATCAGCCCCAGCATTTT.

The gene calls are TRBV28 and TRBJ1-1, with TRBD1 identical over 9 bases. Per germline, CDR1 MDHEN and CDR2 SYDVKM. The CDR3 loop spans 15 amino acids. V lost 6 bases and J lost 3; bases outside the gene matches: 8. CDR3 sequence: CASRPHRGPHTEAFF. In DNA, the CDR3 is TGTGCCAGCAGACCCCACAGGGGGCCGCACACTGAAGCTTTCTTT.

As DNA, the CDR3 is TGTGCCAGCAGGACAACAGTCAGGGATTCACCCCTCCACTTT. Amino acids: CASRTTVRDSPLHF. This sequence joins TRBV7-9 and TRBJ1-6; tentatively, D is TRBD1 (5 bases). The CDR3 covers 14 residues. The V and J ends lost 6 bases and 8 bases respectively, with 14 bases between them. Per the germline V gene, CDR1 is SEHNR and CDR2 is FQNEAQ (reference sequence).

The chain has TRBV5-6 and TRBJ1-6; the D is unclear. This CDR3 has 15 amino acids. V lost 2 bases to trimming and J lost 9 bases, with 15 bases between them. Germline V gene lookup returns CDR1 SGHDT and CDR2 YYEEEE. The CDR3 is CASSFLQTTSSPLHF. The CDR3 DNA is TGTGCCAGCAGCTTTCTCCAGACAACGTCTTCACCCCTCCACTTT.

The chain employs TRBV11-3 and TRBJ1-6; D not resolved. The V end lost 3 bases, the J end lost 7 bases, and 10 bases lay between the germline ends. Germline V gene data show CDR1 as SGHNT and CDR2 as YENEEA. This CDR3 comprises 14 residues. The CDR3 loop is CASSFRVRNSPLHF. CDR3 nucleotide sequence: TGTGCCAGCAGCTTTCGGGTGCGGAATTCACCCCTCCACTTT.

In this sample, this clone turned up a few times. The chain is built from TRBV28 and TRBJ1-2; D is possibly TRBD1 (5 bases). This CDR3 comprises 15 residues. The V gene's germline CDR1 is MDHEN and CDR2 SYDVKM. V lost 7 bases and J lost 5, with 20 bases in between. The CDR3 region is CASTFSGGRRYGYTF. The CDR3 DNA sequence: TGTGCCAGCACCTTTTCGGGGGGTCGGCGATATGGCTACACCTTC.

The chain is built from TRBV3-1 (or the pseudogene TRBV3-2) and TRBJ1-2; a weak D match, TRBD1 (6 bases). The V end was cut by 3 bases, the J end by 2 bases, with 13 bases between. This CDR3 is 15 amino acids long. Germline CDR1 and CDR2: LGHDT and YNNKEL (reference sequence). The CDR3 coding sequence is TGTGCCAGCAGCCATAACAGGGATCCCAACTATGGCTACACCTTC. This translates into CASSHNRDPNYGYTF.

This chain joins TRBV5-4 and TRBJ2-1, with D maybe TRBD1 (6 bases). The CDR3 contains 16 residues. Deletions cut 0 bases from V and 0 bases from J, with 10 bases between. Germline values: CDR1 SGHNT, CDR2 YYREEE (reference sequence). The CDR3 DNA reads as TGTGCCAGCAGCTTGGGACAGGCAAGCTCCTACAATGAGCAGTTCTTC. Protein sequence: CASSLGQASSYNEQFF. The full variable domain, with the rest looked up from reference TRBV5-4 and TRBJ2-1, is ETGVTQSPTHLIKTRGQQVTLRCSSQSGHNTVSWYQQALGQGPQFIFQYYREEENGRGNFPPRFSGLQFPNYSSELNVNALELDDSALYLCASSLGQASSYNEQFFGPGTRLTVL.

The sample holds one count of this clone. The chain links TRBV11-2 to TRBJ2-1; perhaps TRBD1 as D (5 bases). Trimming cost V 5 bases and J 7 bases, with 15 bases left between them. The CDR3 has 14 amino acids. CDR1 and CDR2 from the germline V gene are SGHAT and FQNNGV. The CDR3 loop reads CASSKTSGLNEQFF. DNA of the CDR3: TGTGCCAGCAGCAAGACTTCAGGGTTAAATGAGCAGTTCTTC.

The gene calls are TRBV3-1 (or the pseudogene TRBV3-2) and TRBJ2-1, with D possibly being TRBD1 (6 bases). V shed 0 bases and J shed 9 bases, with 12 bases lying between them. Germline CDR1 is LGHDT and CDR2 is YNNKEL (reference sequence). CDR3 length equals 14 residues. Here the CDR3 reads CASSQDNRVGEQFF. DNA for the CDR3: TGTGCCAGCAGCCAAGATAACAGGGTGGGTGAGCAGTTCTTC.